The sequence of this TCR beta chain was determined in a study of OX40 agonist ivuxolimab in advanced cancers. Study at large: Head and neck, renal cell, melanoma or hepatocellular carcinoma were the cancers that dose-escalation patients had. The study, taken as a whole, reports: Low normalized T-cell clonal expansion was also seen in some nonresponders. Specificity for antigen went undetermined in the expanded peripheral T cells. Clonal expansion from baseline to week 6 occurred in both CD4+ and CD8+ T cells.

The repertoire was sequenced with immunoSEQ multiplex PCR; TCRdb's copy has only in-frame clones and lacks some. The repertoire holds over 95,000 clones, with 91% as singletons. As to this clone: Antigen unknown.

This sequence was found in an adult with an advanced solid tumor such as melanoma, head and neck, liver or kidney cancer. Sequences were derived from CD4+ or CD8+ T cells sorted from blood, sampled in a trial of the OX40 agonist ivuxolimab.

DNA of the CDR3: TGTGCCAGCAGCTCCCACCGGGGACCTTCGGGGGGCTACACCTTC. Protein: CASSSHRGPSGGYTF. The chain combines TRBV11-2 with TRBJ1-2; TRBD1 is a possible D gene (5 bases). Germline CDR1 SGHAT, CDR2 FQNNGV. V lost 4 bases, J lost 8 bases, and 20 bases lay in between. The CDR3 spans 15 residues.